Listed here is a single T cell receptor beta chain. V dropped 4 bases and J dropped 1 base, with 14 bases sitting between them. The CDR3 is made up of 16 amino acids. Germline-derived CDR1 and CDR2 are SGHRS and YFSETQ. This specimen belongs to a study of blood T cell repertoires in COVID-19. Per the authors' pipeline: Reference gene primer amplification in the assay estimated nucleated cell counts. Profiled with immunoSEQ multiplex PCR; TCRdb holds only in-frame clones, not every one. That table furnishes V, J and clone size, whereas the DNA furnished D and trimming. The sample gives a few hundred thousand clones, around 87% of which show up once; approximately 7.8% is in the top ten.

The source of this sequence is a woman aged 50 to 60 who had recovered from COVID-19. The chain employs TRBV5-1 and TRBJ1-4; maybe TRBD1 (5 bases). Source material: peripheral blood. CDR3 protein: CASSPLIGGTNEKLFF. CDR3 coding DNA: TGCGCCAGCAGCCCTTTAATCGGGGGAACTAATGAAAAACTGTTTTTT. The full variable domain, with the rest looked up from reference TRBV5-1 and TRBJ1-4, is KAGVTQTPRYLIKTRGQQVTLSCSPISGHRSVSWYQQTPGQGLQFLFEYFSETQRNKGNFPGRFSGRQFSNSRSEMNVSTLELGDSALYLCASSPLIGGTNEKLFFGSGTQLSVL.